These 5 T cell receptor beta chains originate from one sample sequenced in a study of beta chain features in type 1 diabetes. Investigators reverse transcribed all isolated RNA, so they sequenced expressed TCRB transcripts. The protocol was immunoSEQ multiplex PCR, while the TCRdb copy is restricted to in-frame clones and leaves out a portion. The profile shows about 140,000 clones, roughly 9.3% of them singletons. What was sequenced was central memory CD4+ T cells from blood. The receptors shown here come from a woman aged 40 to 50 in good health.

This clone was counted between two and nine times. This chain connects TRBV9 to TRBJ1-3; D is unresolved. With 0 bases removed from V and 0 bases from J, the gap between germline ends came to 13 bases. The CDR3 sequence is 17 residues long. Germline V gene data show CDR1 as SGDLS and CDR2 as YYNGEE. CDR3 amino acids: CASSVGGPRGSGNTIYF. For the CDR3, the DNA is TGTGCCAGCAGCGTAGGCGGCCCCCGGGGCTCTGGAAACACCATATATTTT.

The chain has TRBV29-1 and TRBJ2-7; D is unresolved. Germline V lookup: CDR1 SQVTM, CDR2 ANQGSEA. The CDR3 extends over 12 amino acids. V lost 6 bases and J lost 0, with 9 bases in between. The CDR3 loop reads CSVFSHSYEQYF. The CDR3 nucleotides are TGCAGCGTCTTCAGTCACTCCTACGAGCAGTACTTC.

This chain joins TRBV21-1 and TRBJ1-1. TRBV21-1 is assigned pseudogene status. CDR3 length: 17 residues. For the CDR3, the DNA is TGTGCCAGCAGCAAGTTGGGCCGGGCCCTAGGGAGGACTGAAGCTTTCTTT. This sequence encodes CASSKLGRALGRTEAFF.

CDR3 sequence reads: CASSSRTSGGSGQYF. DNA for the CDR3: TGTGCCAGCAGCTCGCGGACTAGCGGGGGATCAGGGCAGTATTTT. The genes are TRBV5-4 and TRBJ2-3; 13 nucleotides agree with TRBD2. There are 15 residues in the CDR3. V shed 3 bases, J shed 11 bases, and the junction held 9 bases outside the gene matches. CDR1 SGHNT and CDR2 YYREEE come from the germline V gene (reference sequence).

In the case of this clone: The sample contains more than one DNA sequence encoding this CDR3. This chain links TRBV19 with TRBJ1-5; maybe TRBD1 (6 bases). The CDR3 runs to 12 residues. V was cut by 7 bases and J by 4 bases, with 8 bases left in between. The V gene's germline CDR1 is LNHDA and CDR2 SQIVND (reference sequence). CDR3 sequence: CASTRGNQPQHF. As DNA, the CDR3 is TGTGCCAGTACCAGGGGAAATCAGCCCCAGCATTTT. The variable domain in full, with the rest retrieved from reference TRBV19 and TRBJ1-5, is DGGITQSPKYLFRKEGQNVTLSCEQNLNHDAMYWYRQDPGQGLRLIYYSQIVNDFQKGDIAEGYSVSREKKESFPLTVTSAQKNPTAFYLCASTRGNQPQHFGDGTRLSIL.